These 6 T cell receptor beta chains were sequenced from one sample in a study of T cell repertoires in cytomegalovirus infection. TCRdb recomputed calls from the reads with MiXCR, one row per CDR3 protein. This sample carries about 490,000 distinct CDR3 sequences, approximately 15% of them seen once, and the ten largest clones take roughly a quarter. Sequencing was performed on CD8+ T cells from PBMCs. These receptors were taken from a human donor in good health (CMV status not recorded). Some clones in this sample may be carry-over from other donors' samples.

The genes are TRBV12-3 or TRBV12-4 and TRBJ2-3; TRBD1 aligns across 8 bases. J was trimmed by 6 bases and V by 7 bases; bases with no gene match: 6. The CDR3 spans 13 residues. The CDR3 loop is CASTWTGWDTQYF. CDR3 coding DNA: TGTGCCAGCACCTGGACAGGGTGGGATACGCAGTATTTT.

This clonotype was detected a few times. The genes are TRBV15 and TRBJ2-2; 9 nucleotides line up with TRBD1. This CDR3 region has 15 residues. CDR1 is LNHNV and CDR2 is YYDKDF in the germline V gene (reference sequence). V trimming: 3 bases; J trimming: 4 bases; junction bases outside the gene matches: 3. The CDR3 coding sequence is TGTGCCACCAGCAGGGACAGGGGATTCACCGGGGAGCTGTTTTTT. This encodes CATSRDRGFTGELFF. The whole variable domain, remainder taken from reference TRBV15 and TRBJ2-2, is DAMVIQNPRYQVTQFGKPVTLSCSQTLNHNVMYWYQQKSSQAPKLLFHYYDKDFNNEADTPDNFQSRRPNTSFCFLDIRSPGLGDTAMYLCATSRDRGFTGELFFGEGSRLTVL.

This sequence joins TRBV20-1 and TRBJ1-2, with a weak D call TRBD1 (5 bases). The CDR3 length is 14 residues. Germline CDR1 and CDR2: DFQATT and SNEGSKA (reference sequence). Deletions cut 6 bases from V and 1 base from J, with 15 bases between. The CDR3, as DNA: TGCAGTGCCTCACCATCAGACAGTAACTATGGCTACACCTTC. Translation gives CSASPSDSNYGYTF.

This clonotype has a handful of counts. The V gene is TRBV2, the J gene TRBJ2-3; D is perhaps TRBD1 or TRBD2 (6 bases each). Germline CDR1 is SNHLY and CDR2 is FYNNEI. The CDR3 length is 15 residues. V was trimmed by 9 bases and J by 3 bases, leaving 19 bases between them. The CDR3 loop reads CASTLWGAGTDTQYF. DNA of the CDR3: TGTGCCAGTACCCTATGGGGGGCAGGGACAGATACGCAGTATTTT.

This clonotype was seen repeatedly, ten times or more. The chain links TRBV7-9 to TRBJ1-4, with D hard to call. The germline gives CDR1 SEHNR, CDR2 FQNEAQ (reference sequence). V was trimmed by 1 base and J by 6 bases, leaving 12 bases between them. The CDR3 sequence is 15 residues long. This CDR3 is CASSLEVLADEKLFF. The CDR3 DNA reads TGTGCCAGCAGCTTAGAAGTTTTGGCAGATGAAAAACTGTTTTTT.

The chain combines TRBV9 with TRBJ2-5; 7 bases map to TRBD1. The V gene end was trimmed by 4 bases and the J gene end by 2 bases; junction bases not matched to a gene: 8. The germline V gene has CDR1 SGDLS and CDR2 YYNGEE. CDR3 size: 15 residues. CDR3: CASSISGQVQETQYF. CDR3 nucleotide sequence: TGTGCCAGCAGCATCTCCGGACAGGTTCAAGAGACCCAGTACTTC. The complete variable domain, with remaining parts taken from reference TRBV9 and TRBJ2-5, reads DSGVTQTPKHLITATGQRVTLRCSPRSGDLSVYWYQQSLDQGLQFLIQYYNGEERAKGNILERFSAQQFPDLHSELNLSSLELGDSALYFCASSISGQVQETQYFGPGTRLLVL.